This T cell receptor beta chain was identified in a study of metastatic and nonmetastatic thyroid tumors. Study-wide findings and caveats: It was reported that TCR beta diversity was significantly higher in malignant thyroid tumors than benign nodules, in blood and tumor.

Per the original data handling: A classifier of distant metastasis in papillary thyroid cancer was built from CDR3 differences (across clinicopathological groups). TCRdb re-called the PCR reads through MiXCR. It is TCRdb's table, rather than the study itself, that gives the V and J calls and clone size. In the table there are around 34,000 clones, about 31% of which are singletons. None of the patients had undergone any treatment ahead of thyroid surgery. This clone was recorded at least ten times. What it recognizes is unknown. V shed 10 bases and J 3 bases; nucleotides not matched to a gene: 12. This CDR3 has 15 amino acids. The germline V gene encodes CDR1 ENHRY and CDR2 SYGVKD.

The source is a female donor with papillary thyroid cancer or a benign thyroid nodule (not recorded which). Some clones in this sample may be carry-over from other donors' samples. The V call is TRBV10-3, the J call TRBJ2-3; 8 nucleotides align to TRBD2. Sequenced material: blood. CDR3: CATLVGGRRTDTQYF. CDR3 sequence (DNA): TGTGCCACCCTGGTGGGCGGGAGGCGTACAGATACGCAGTATTTT.